These 23 T cell receptor beta chains originate from one sample sequenced in a study of Graves' ophthalmopathy and Graves' hyperthyroidism. Amplification of the TCR beta CDR3 regions used RNA transcripts (as template). Following a first-round RT-PCR that used HTBI primers, a second-round multiplex PCR was carried out. One entry per CDR3 protein, called by TCRdb with MiXCR from the multiplex PCR reads. The table includes around 470,000 distinct CDR3 sequences, over 13% detected once. Sequences were obtained from blood. The receptors shown here come from a woman aged 30 to 39 with Graves' ophthalmopathy.

V and J are TRBV15 and TRBJ1-2; D unresolved. Looked up from germline, CDR1 is LNHNV and CDR2 is YYDKDF (reference sequence). V lost 0 bases, J lost 5 bases, and 13 bases lay in between. The length of the CDR3 is 15 residues. In DNA form, the CDR3 reads TGTGCCACCAGCAGAGATTCGCAGAATCCTTATGGCTACACCTTC. Its translation: CATSRDSQNPYGYTF.

At least ten counts were recorded for this clonotype. The rearrangement joins TRBV10-3 to TRBJ1-1; D might be TRBD1 (5 bases). Trimming took off 0 bases at V and 4 bases at J, with 15 bases between the two ends. This CDR3 region has 16 residues. Looked up from germline, CDR1 is ENHRY and CDR2 is SYGVKD. This CDR3 reads CAISESYNVGTTEAFF. The CDR3, as DNA: TGTGCCATCAGTGAGTCGTATAACGTTGGGACCACTGAAGCTTTCTTT.

The chain's CDR3 is CASKPGQSFNQPQHF. Written as DNA, the CDR3 is TGTGCCAGTAAACCGGGACAGTCGTTCAATCAGCCCCAGCATTTT. This chain connects TRBV19 to TRBJ1-5; 7 bases fit TRBD1. The length of the CDR3 is 15 residues. The V gene end was trimmed by 7 bases and the J gene end by 3 bases; junction bases not matched to a gene: 9. Germline lookup yields CDR1 LNHDA and CDR2 SQIVND (reference sequence).

This clonotype showed up many times. The chain is built from TRBV15 and TRBJ1-6, with D unresolved. CDR1 is LNHNV and CDR2 is YYDKDF in the germline V gene (reference sequence). V was pared by 6 bases and J by 6 bases, with 12 bases between. The CDR3 consists of 14 residues. CDR3 coding DNA: TGTGCCACCAGTCAAAGGACGGGTAATTCACCCCTCCACTTT. Encoded protein: CATSQRTGNSPLHF.

This clonotype is medium-sized (0.01 to 0.1%). This chain links TRBV12-3 or TRBV12-4 with TRBJ2-7; D is perhaps TRBD2 (6 bases). This CDR3 spans 11 amino acids. V lost 7 bases, J lost 4 bases, and 8 bases lay in between. The CDR3 loop is CASKRAYEQYF. The CDR3 nucleotides are TGTGCCAGCAAGCGGGCGTACGAGCAGTACTTC.

This clonotype was observed at least ten times. The chain links TRBV25-1 to TRBJ2-7; TRBD2 aligns across 8 bases. V shed 10 bases and J 5 bases; nucleotides not matched to a gene: 7. The CDR3 contains 12 residues. Germline lookup yields CDR1 MGHDK and CDR2 SYGVNS. CDR3 in DNA: TGTGCCACCGGACGGGGGGGGGACGAGCAGTACTTC. Translation gives CATGRGGDEQYF.

A remark on this clonotype: Given a much more abundant clone one base away, this may be a read error. The V gene is TRBV18, the J gene TRBJ1-2; TRBD1 might be the D (6 bases). The CDR3 is made up of 12 amino acids. Per germline, CDR1 KGHSH and CDR2 LQKENI. The CDR3, as DNA: TGTGCCAGCTCAACCGACAGGCTTGGCTGCACCTTC. Residues: CASSTDRLGCTF.

This clonotype came up many times. The chain uses TRBV14 and TRBJ1-2; the D gene is possibly TRBD1 (6 bases). This CDR3 spans 14 amino acids. Deletions cut 1 base from V and 4 bases from J, with 10 bases between. The germline V gene has CDR1 SGHDN and CDR2 FVKESK. CDR3 amino acids: CASSQVPRGYGYTF. Here the CDR3 DNA reads TGTGCCAGCAGCCAAGTTCCCAGGGGCTATGGCTACACCTTC.

This chain connects TRBV28 to TRBJ2-7; D may be TRBD1 (6 bases). The V end was cut by 7 bases, the J end by 6 bases, with 19 bases between. The CDR3 covers 14 residues. Germline CDR1 MDHEN, CDR2 SYDVKM. The DNA of the CDR3 is TGTGCCAGCACGATTCAGGGGCCTCGGGGCGAGCAGTACTTC. This codes for CASTIQGPRGEQYF.

In its sample, this clonotype was seen many times. This rearrangement joins TRBV28 to TRBJ2-7; D is possibly TRBD1 (6 bases). Germline CDR1 reads MDHEN; CDR2 reads SYDVKM. This CDR3 has 15 residues. Trimming took 3 bases from V and 6 from J, leaving 18 bases between them. The CDR3 DNA reads as TGTGCCAGCAGTTTTAGGGGGAGCGCCTTCGGCGAGCAGTACTTC. The encoded protein is CASSFRGSAFGEQYF.

This chain's CDR3 is CASGVSGELFF. The DNA of the CDR3 is TGTGCCAGCGGGGTTAGCGGGGAGCTGTTTTTT. The rearrangement links TRBV2 to TRBJ2-2; D uncertain. V was shortened by 8 bases and J by 7 bases, with 8 bases between the two germline ends. Per the germline V gene, CDR1 is SNHLY and CDR2 is FYNNEI. The CDR3 spans 11 residues.

This clonotype was seen only once. Possible read error: a much larger clone is one base away. The V gene is TRBV12-3 or TRBV12-4, the J gene TRBJ1-2; TRBD1 is a possible D gene (6 bases). The CDR3 runs to 13 residues. The V gene lost 11 bases and the J gene lost 4 bases, with 17 bases spanning the gap. CDR3 in amino acids: CAASGQGIYGYTF. CDR3 nucleotide sequence: TGTGCCGCAAGCGGGCAGGGGATCTATGGCTACACCTTC.

V and J are TRBV27 and TRBJ2-4; 13 nucleotides line up with TRBD2. Germline CDR1 and CDR2: MNHEY and SMNVEV (reference sequence). CDR3 size: 12 residues. Unmatched junction bases numbered 5, after V lost 7 bases and J lost 14 bases. CDR3: CASTGTSGKKYF. In nucleotides, the CDR3 is TGTGCCAGCACGGGGACTAGCGGGAAAAAGTACTTC.

The chain combines TRBV12-3 or TRBV12-4 with TRBJ2-2, with D tentatively TRBD2 (7 bases). Trimming cost V 8 bases and J 8 bases, with 18 bases left between them. The CDR3 covers 14 residues. The CDR3 DNA reads TGTGCCAGCGGCCATTGGGGGGGGCAAGGGGAGCTGTTTTTT. Protein sequence: CASGHWGGQGELFF.

This clonotype appeared many times. The V call is TRBV10-3, the J call TRBJ2-7; TRBD2 matches at 12 bases. The V segment lost 3 bases and the J segment 2 bases; nucleotides outside the gene matches: 8. This CDR3 has 17 residues. Germline V lookup: CDR1 ENHRY, CDR2 SYGVKD. The DNA for the CDR3 is TGTGCCATCAGTGAACCCGGAACTAGCGGGGGGACCTACGAGCAGTACTTC. It is translated as CAISEPGTSGGTYEQYF.

For this clonotype: This may be a read error, as it is one base from a much larger clone. The CDR3 here is CAWNGGTYEQYV. The CDR3 DNA follows: TGTGCCTGGAACGGGGGTACCTACGAGCAGTACGTC. V is TRBV30 and J is TRBJ2-7, with D perhaps matching TRBD2 (6 bases). The V gene lost 4 bases and the J gene lost 2 bases, with 9 bases spanning the gap. CDR3 length: 12 amino acids. The germline V gene encodes CDR1 GTSNPN and CDR2 SVGIG (reference sequence).

The table lists this clonotype with many counts. V gene TRBV15 combines with J gene TRBJ2-7; 12 bases line up with TRBD2. Per the germline V gene, CDR1 is LNHNV and CDR2 is YYDKDF (reference sequence). J lost 5 bases, V lost 4 bases, and 9 bases had no gene match. The CDR3 covers 16 residues. CDR3 loop: CATSKTSGGPLHEQYF. CDR3 nucleotides: TGTGCCACCAGCAAGACTAGCGGGGGACCGCTCCACGAGCAGTACTTC. The whole variable domain, filled in from reference TRBV15 and TRBJ2-7, reads DAMVIQNPRYQVTQFGKPVTLSCSQTLNHNVMYWYQQKSSQAPKLLFHYYDKDFNNEADTPDNFQSRRPNTSFCFLDIRSPGLGDTAMYLCATSKTSGGPLHEQYFGPGTRLTVT.

Ten or more counts support this clonotype. The chain combines TRBV6-1 with TRBJ2-7; 7 positions match TRBD1. Germline V gene data show CDR1 as MNHNS and CDR2 as SASEGT. With V trimmed by 6 bases and J by 2 bases, 10 bases remained unmatched. This CDR3 contains 15 residues. CDR3 sequence reads: CASSLTGALTYEQYF. CDR3 bases: TGTGCCAGCAGCCTAACAGGGGCTCTCACCTACGAGCAGTACTTC.

This clonotype was seen many times. The CDR3 loop is CATSRRDRAYGYTF. The CDR3 bases are TGTGCCACCAGCCGACGGGACAGGGCCTATGGCTACACCTTC. The V and J genes are TRBV15 and TRBJ1-2; TRBD1 aligns across 9 bases. The germline CDR1 and CDR2 sequences are LNHNV and YYDKDF (reference sequence). J gave up 4 bases and V 5 bases, and 5 bases lay outside the gene matches. This CDR3 comprises 14 residues. Full variable domain (remainder filled in from reference TRBV15 and TRBJ1-2): DAMVIQNPRYQVTQFGKPVTLSCSQTLNHNVMYWYQQKSSQAPKLLFHYYDKDFNNEADTPDNFQSRRPNTSFCFLDIRSPGLGDTAMYLCATSRRDRAYGYTFGSGTRLTVV.

This clonotype was picked up many times. This chain uses TRBV28 with TRBJ2-7; 7 bases fit TRBD1. The V and J ends lost 6 bases and 2 bases, in that order; junction bases with no gene match: 7. Germline V gene lookup returns CDR1 MDHEN and CDR2 SYDVKM. The CDR3 sequence is 14 residues long. Here the CDR3 reads CASRAGTAAYEQYF. In nucleotides, the CDR3 is TGTGCCAGCAGAGCCGGGACAGCCGCCTACGAGCAGTACTTC.

About this clonotype: Being one base from a much bigger clone, this may be a read error. The chain links TRBV2 to TRBJ1-1, with 8 bases aligning to TRBD1. In germline, CDR1 is SNHLY, CDR2 FYNNEI. The CDR3 length is 17 residues. The CDR3 nucleotides read TGTGCCAGCAGATCTTTCCAGGGGGCGAGGAGGAACACTGAAGCTTGCTTT. Its translation is CASRSFQGARRNTEACF.

This clonotype was seen repeatedly, ten times or more. The J gene is TRBJ1-2, the V gene TRBV6-1, with 7 positions matching TRBD1. V shed 0 bases and J 8 bases; nucleotides not matched to a gene: 6. The CDR3 contains 14 residues. Per the germline V gene, CDR1 is MNHNS and CDR2 is SASEGT. Written as DNA, the CDR3 is TGTGCCAGCAGTGAAGCGACAGGGAGAAAGGGCTACACCTTC. Amino acid sequence: CASSEATGRKGYTF.

This sequence joins TRBV30 and TRBJ2-7, with 14 bases lining up with TRBD2. V lost 5 bases, J lost 7 bases, and 10 bases stayed unmatched. CDR3 size: 15 residues. Germline values: CDR1 GTSNPN, CDR2 SVGIG (reference sequence). The chain's CDR3 is CAWGTGTSGSSEQYF. The DNA of the CDR3 is TGTGCCTGGGGGACCGGGACTAGCGGGAGTTCAGAGCAGTACTTC.